What follows are 19 T cell receptor beta chains derived from one specimen sequenced in a study of T cell repertoires in cytomegalovirus infection. TCRdb recomputed calls from the reads with MiXCR, one row per CDR3 protein. Here the sample spans some 350,000 distinct CDR3 sequences, 25% to 30% being singletons. These TCRs' antigens remain unknown. Material: cultured PBMCs, obtained from culture after CMV antigen stimulation. The receptor source for this set is a human donor in good health (CMV status not recorded). Some clones in this sample may be carry-over from other donors' samples.

The CDR3 spells CASSPGGVTVNEAFF. CDR3 nucleotide sequence: TGTGCCAGCTCACCCGGTGGGGTAACCGTAAATGAAGCTTTCTTT. V gene TRBV18 combines with J gene TRBJ1-1; D is undetermined. From germline, CDR1 is KGHSH and CDR2 LQKENI. The CDR3 totals 15 residues. V was cut by 3 bases and J by 7 bases, with 18 bases left in between.

The chain uses TRBV7-9 and TRBJ1-2; D may be TRBD1 (6 bases). In germline, CDR1 is SEHNR, CDR2 FQNEAQ (reference sequence). V was trimmed by 6 bases and J by 4 bases, leaving 12 bases between them. The CDR3 spans 13 residues. For the CDR3, the DNA is TGTGCCAGCAGTCCAAAGGGGGGCTATGGCTACACCTTC. This encodes CASSPKGGYGYTF.

This clonotype was seen a handful of times. The rearrangement links TRBV11-2 to TRBJ1-4; D is possibly TRBD1 (5 bases). Trimming stripped 6 bases from V and 0 bases from J, with 11 bases between. This CDR3 has 15 residues. Germline V lookup: CDR1 SGHAT, CDR2 FQNNGV. CDR3 sequence reads: CASSNPRATNEKLFF. The CDR3 DNA reads TGTGCCAGCAGTAATCCCAGGGCAACTAATGAAAAACTGTTTTTT.

The V gene is TRBV3-1, the J gene TRBJ1-5; TRBD1 aligns across 7 bases. The CDR3 loop spans 15 amino acids. Germline V gives CDR1 LGHDT, CDR2 YNNKEL (reference sequence). The V and J ends lost 0 bases and 7 bases, in that order; junction bases with no gene match: 6. Here the CDR3 reads CASSQDLNRGQPQHF. CDR3 coding DNA: TGTGCCAGCAGCCAAGATCTTAACAGGGGACAGCCCCAGCATTTT.

This clonotype was picked up a small number of times. The chain carries TRBV18 and TRBJ2-7, with 11 bases that match TRBD1. Germline CDR1 and CDR2: KGHSH and LQKENI. The CDR3 extends over 15 amino acids. J was trimmed by 9 bases and V by 4 bases; bases with no gene match: 11. CDR3 sequence reads: CASSLGTGGNEGQYF. CDR3 DNA: TGTGCCAGCTCACTTGGGACAGGGGGAAATGAGGGGCAGTACTTC.

This clonotype was seen just once. This chain joins TRBV2 and TRBJ2-1; no firm D call. Trimming removed 6 bases at V and 4 bases at J, with 16 bases between. This CDR3 has 15 amino acids. Germline CDR1 and CDR2: SNHLY and FYNNEI. The DNA for the CDR3 is TGTGCCAGCAGCGACGCGGCCGCCCCTTACAATGAGCAGTTCTTC. It translates to CASSDAAAPYNEQFF.

J is TRBJ2-2 and V is TRBV11-2; 9 bases align to TRBD1. The CDR3 sequence is 17 residues long. Trimming at V came to 5 bases and at J to 1 base, leaving 8 bases not matched to a gene. The germline CDR1 and CDR2 sequences are SGHAT and FQNNGV. The CDR3 DNA reads TGTGCCAGCAGCCTCACCCCGGGACAGGGGAACACCGGGGAGCTGTTTTTT. It yields the protein CASSLTPGQGNTGELFF.

On this clonotype itself: A much more abundant neighbour one base away suggests this may be a read error. CDR3 sequence: CASSSTAYSDQPQHF. CDR3 sequence (DNA): TGTGCCAGCAGCTCGACAGCTTATAGCGATCAGCCCCAGCATTTT. This chain joins TRBV7-2 and TRBJ1-5, with D possibly being TRBD1 (5 bases). CDR1 and CDR2 (germline): SGHTA, FQGNSA. CDR3 length: 15 amino acids.

This chain joins TRBV6-5 and TRBJ2-1; 7 positions match TRBD1. V shed 2 bases and J 7 bases; nucleotides not matched to a gene: 8. The CDR3 is 15 amino acids. Germline CDR1 MNHEY, CDR2 SVGAGI. The CDR3 reads CASSYGDSERNEQFF. CDR3 DNA: TGTGCCAGCAGTTACGGGGACAGCGAGCGAAATGAGCAGTTCTTC.

This clonotype was observed many times. V and J are TRBV29-1 and TRBJ2-1; the D gene is possibly TRBD1 (6 bases). This CDR3 region has 14 residues. V lost 6 bases, J lost 9 bases, and 21 bases lay in between. Germline V gene data show CDR1 as SQVTM and CDR2 as ANQGSEA. The CDR3 here is CSVTTGMDRGEQFF. In nucleotides, the CDR3 is TGCAGCGTCACCACAGGGATGGATAGGGGTGAGCAGTTCTTC.

This clonotype was detected a few times. The V gene is TRBV28, the J gene TRBJ2-1; TRBD2 aligns across 14 bases. V gave up 5 bases and J gave up 0 bases; unmatched junction bases: 15. The CDR3 has 21 residues. Germline V gene data show CDR1 as MDHEN and CDR2 as SYDVKM. In nucleotides, the CDR3 is TGTGCCAGCAGTCGACTAGCGGGAGGGAATAACCTTATAAGCTCCTACAATGAGCAGTTCTTC. Its protein product is CASSRLAGGNNLISSYNEQFF.

This clonotype showed up just once. Germline is not matched at one junction end, which may reflect a read error. This chain links TRBV5-3 with TRBJ1-4, with a possible D match to TRBD1 (5 bases). TRBV5-3 is given ORF status, its function remaining uncertain. The CDR3 length is 14 residues. Here the CDR3 reads CASSLRGANEKLFF. The CDR3 region has the DNA TGTGCCAGCAGCTTGCGGGGGGCTAATGAAAAACTGTTTTTT.

V and J are TRBV10-3 and TRBJ2-3, with unresolved D. This CDR3 is 15 amino acids long. The V end lost 3 bases, the J end lost 2 bases, and 12 bases lay between the germline ends. CDR1 is ENHRY and CDR2 is SYGVKD in the germline V gene. Here the CDR3 reads CAISEGVTATDTQYF. The CDR3 DNA reads as TGTGCCATCAGTGAAGGTGTCACGGCCACAGATACGCAGTATTTT.

The chain recombines TRBV7-9 with TRBJ2-1, with TRBD2 matching over 15 bases. The CDR3 covers 18 residues. V lost 1 base to trimming and J lost 9 bases; unmatched junction nucleotides: 10. Germline-derived CDR1 and CDR2 are SEHNR and FQNEAQ (reference sequence). The DNA of the CDR3 is TGTGCCAGCAGCTTAGTTACCCCGGGACTAGCGGGAGGAGGTGAGCAGTTCTTC. Translation gives CASSLVTPGLAGGGEQFF.

This clonotype turned up a few times. The chain couples TRBV6-5 to TRBJ2-1; no firm D call. The CDR3 totals 16 residues. Germline loops: CDR1 MNHEY, CDR2 SVGAGI. Trimming took off 2 bases at V and 1 base at J, with 12 bases between the two ends. CDR3 sequence: CASSYNPSRSYNEQFF. As DNA, the CDR3 is TGTGCCAGCAGTTACAATCCAAGCCGGTCCTACAATGAGCAGTTCTTC.

This chain joins TRBV5-1 and TRBJ2-5, with a possible D match to TRBD2 (6 bases). Trimming stripped 4 bases from V and 5 bases from J, with 15 bases between. The CDR3 consists of 14 residues. Germline assignment: CDR1 SGHRS and CDR2 YFSETQ. The CDR3 nucleotides read TGCGCCAGCAGCCGTGGGGGGTTTTCGGAGACCCAGTACTTC. It codes for CASSRGGFSETQYF. Complete variable domain (other parts from reference TRBV5-1 and TRBJ2-5): KAGVTQTPRYLIKTRGQQVTLSCSPISGHRSVSWYQQTPGQGLQFLFEYFSETQRNKGNFPGRFSGRQFSNSRSEMNVSTLELGDSALYLCASSRGGFSETQYFGPGTRLLVL.

The chain is built from TRBV9 and TRBJ1-1; 10 positions match TRBD1. After removal of 0 bases from V and 11 bases from J, the junction contained 16 bases not matched to a gene. CDR3 size: 17 residues. Germline CDR1 SGDLS, CDR2 YYNGEE. CDR3 loop: CASSVVGDRGPESGAFF. The CDR3, as DNA: TGTGCCAGCAGCGTAGTAGGAGACAGGGGGCCCGAATCAGGGGCTTTCTTT.

Notes on this clonotype: Mismatch with germline at one junction end may stem from a read error. The chain combines TRBV9 with TRBJ2-2; weak D call: TRBD2 (6 bases). Per germline, CDR1 SGDLS and CDR2 YYNGEE. The CDR3 runs 16 residues. CDR3 sequence reads: CANSVVGGRGTGELFF. The CDR3 DNA reads as TGTGCCAACAGCGTAGTAGGAGGGCGGGGCACCGGGGAGCTGTTTTTT. Based on the CDR3 plus reference TRBV9 and TRBJ2-2, the full variable domain is DSGVTQTPKHLITATGQRVTLRCSPRSGDLSVYWYQQSLDQGLQFLIQYYNGEERAKGNILERFSAQQFPDLHSELNLSSLELGDSALYFCANSVVGGRGTGELFFGEGSRLTVL.

V and J are TRBV19 and TRBJ1-1; tentatively, D is TRBD1 (6 bases). Trimming left V 6 bases short and J 5 bases short, with 16 bases between. Germline CDR1 reads LNHDA; CDR2 reads SQIVND (reference sequence). The CDR3 runs 14 residues. Here the CDR3 DNA reads TGTGCCAGTAGCAACACAGGGTTTGGGACTGAAGCTTTCTTT. Protein product: CASSNTGFGTEAFF. Based on the CDR3 plus reference TRBV19 and TRBJ1-1, the full variable domain is DGGITQSPKYLFRKEGQNVTLSCEQNLNHDAMYWYRQDPGQGLRLIYYSQIVNDFQKGDIAEGYSVSREKKESFPLTVTSAQKNPTAFYLCASSNTGFGTEAFFGQGTRLTVV.